A selection of T cell receptor beta chains follows, all from one sample in a study of cytomegalovirus exposure and HLA in healthy donors. Assay used: immunoSEQ multiplex PCR; TCRdb lists only in-frame clones, some missing. The sample contains nearly 200,000 clones, roughly 80% of which appear only once. Sequenced: PBMCs. All receptors derive from a woman in her forties or fifties in good health and CMV-seropositive. Both conserved end residues are part of each CDR3. D genes are given only for firm matches. For some rows the clone size is stated as once, few or many, or as a class when expanded; others skip it.

V gene,J gene,D gene,clone size,CDR3 protein,CDR3 DNA
TRBV11-2,TRBJ2-1,-,-,CASSRIVYGSSYNEQFF,TGTGCCAGCAGCCGTATCGTCTACGGGAGCTCCTACAATGAGCAGTTCTTC
TRBV10-3,TRBJ1-2,-,-,CAISTGNYGYTF,TGTGCCATCAGTACAGGAAACTATGGCTACACCTTC
TRBV6-5,TRBJ2-1,-,-,CASTHLDSYNEQFF,TGTGCCAGCACCCACCTTGACAGCTACAATGAGCAGTTCTTC
TRBV28,TRBJ1-4,-,-,CASRTGGAVEKLFF,TGTGCCAGCAGGACTGGGGGGGCGGTTGAAAAACTGTTTTTT
TRBV9,TRBJ2-3,TRBD1,-,CASSGTGDTDTQYF,TGTGCCAGCAGCGGGACAGGGGACACAGATACGCAGTATTTT
TRBV7-9,TRBJ1-1,-,few,CASRQSGGNTEAFF,TGTGCCAGCAGACAATCGGGGGGGAACACTGAAGCTTTCTTT
TRBV28,TRBJ2-7,TRBD1,-,CASSTRQGQRLAYEQYF,TGTGCCAGCAGTACCCGACAGGGCCAGAGGTTAGCCTACGAGCAGTACTTC
TRBV5-6,TRBJ2-5,-,-,CASSFDWGTETQYF,TGTGCCAGCAGTTTTGATTGGGGGACTGAGACCCAGTACTTC
TRBV5-1,TRBJ2-5,-,once,CASSLYQETQYF,TGCGCCAGCAGCCTGTACCAAGAGACCCAGTACTTC
TRBV7-2,TRBJ2-7,TRBD2,-,CASTGLAGSEQYF,TGTGCCAGCACGGGACTAGCGGGGAGCGAGCAGTACTTC
TRBV6-5,TRBJ2-2,-,once,CASSRELGRELFF,TGTGCCAGCAGCCGGGAGTTGGGCCGGGAGCTGTTTTTT
TRBV5-1,TRBJ2-3,-,-,CASSPGTHTDTQYF,TGCGCCAGCAGCCCCGGGACTCACACAGATACGCAGTATTTT
TRBV6-1,TRBJ2-1,TRBD2,-,CASSGGLAGRPYNEQFF,TGTGCCAGCAGTGGAGGGCTAGCGGGGCGTCCCTACAATGAGCAGTTCTTC
TRBV28,TRBJ2-3,TRBD2,few,CASSFPPRTSDTDTQYF,TGTGCCAGCAGTTTTCCCCCTCGGACTAGCGACACAGATACGCAGTATTTT
TRBV9,TRBJ1-6,-,-,CASSVGGFGDSPLHF,TGTGCCAGCAGCGTAGGCGGCTTCGGTGATTCACCCCTCCACTTT
TRBV7-2,TRBJ2-3,TRBD1,-,CASSAPGTGTDTQYF,TGTGCCAGCAGCGCGCCCGGGACAGGTACAGATACGCAGTATTTT
TRBV5-1,TRBJ2-7,-,-,CASSPDSSYEQYF,TGCGCCAGCAGCCCGGACAGTTCCTACGAGCAGTACTTC
TRBV10-3,TRBJ2-5,-,-,CAISESRTGETQYF,TGTGCCATCAGTGAGTCGAGGACTGGAGAGACCCAGTACTTC
TRBV19,TRBJ1-4,TRBD1,-,CASSTSPTGGIEKLFF,TGTGCCAGTAGTACGTCTCCCACAGGGGGCATTGAAAAATTGTTTTTT
TRBV19,TRBJ2-4,-,-,CASSIWSLAKNIQYF,TGTGCCAGTAGTATCTGGAGTTTGGCCAAAAACATTCAGTACTTC
TRBV19,TRBJ2-1,TRBD1,once,CASSIGGTGSNEQFF,TGTGCCAGTAGTATAGGGGGGACAGGGTCGAATGAGCAGTTCTTC
TRBV5-1,TRBJ2-2,TRBD2,-,CASSVTSGKAGELFF,TGCGCCAGCAGCGTGACTAGCGGGAAAGCCGGGGAGCTGTTTTTT
TRBV19,TRBJ2-5,TRBD2,-,CASSRSSGGTETQYF,TGTGCCAGTAGTAGGTCTAGCGGGGGCACGGAGACCCAGTACTTC
TRBV7-2,TRBJ2-5,-,-,CASSSYLRTQYF,TGTGCCAGCAGCTCGTACTTACGGACCCAGTACTTC
TRBV5-4,TRBJ2-7,-,few,CAGGGPGNEQYF,TGTGCAGGGGGGGGGCCCGGGAACGAGCAGTACTTC
TRBV10-1,TRBJ2-7,-,-,CASSPGNSAYEQCF,TGCGCCAGCTCCCCAGGCAACTCAGCCTACGAGCAGTGCTTC
TRBV5-4,TRBJ2-4,-,-,CASSLGSLENIQYF,TGTGCCAGCAGCTTGGGTAGCTTAGAAAACATTCAGTACTTC
TRBV7-2,TRBJ2-1,TRBD2,-,CASSRGASGSYGGEQFF,TGTGCCAGCAGCCGGGGGGCTAGCGGGAGTTATGGCGGTGAGCAGTTCTTC
TRBV30,TRBJ1-6,TRBD1,-,CAWSDRGNSPLHF,TGTGCCTGGAGTGACAGGGGGAATTCACCCCTCCACTTT
TRBV4-2,TRBJ1-5,TRBD1,-,CASSQGVDRGHQPQHF,TGTGCCAGCAGCCAGGGGGTAGACAGGGGCCATCAGCCCCAGCATTTT
TRBV27,TRBJ2-6,-,-,CASSSSRHSEVLTF,TGTGCCAGCAGTTCCTCCCGACACTCAGAGGTCCTGACTTTC
TRBV7-2,TRBJ1-2,-,-,CASSFAGVAFGYTF,TGTGCCAGCAGCTTCGCAGGGGTGGCTTTTGGCTACACCTTC
TRBV5-8,TRBJ1-5,-,-,CASTTRGNQPQHF,TGTGCCAGCACTACTCGGGGCAATCAGCCCCAGCATTTT
TRBV28,TRBJ2-1,TRBD2,-,CATSFPTSGDNEQFF,TGTGCCACCAGTTTTCCGACTAGCGGGGACAATGAGCAGTTCTTC
TRBV2,TRBJ2-3,-,-,CASSDRLLSTDTQYF,TGTGCCAGCAGTGACAGACTACTTAGCACAGATACGCAGTATTTT
TRBV15,TRBJ1-2,-,-,CATSRASDTYGYTF,TGTGCCACCAGCAGAGCTAGCGACACCTATGGCTACACCTTC
TRBV5-1,TRBJ1-1,TRBD1,few,CASSGDSMNTEAFF,TGCGCCAGCAGCGGGGACAGTATGAACACTGAAGCTTTCTTT
TRBV9,TRBJ2-2,TRBD2,-,CASSGQLAGLDGELFF,TGTGCCAGCAGCGGCCAACTAGCGGGATTAGACGGGGAGCTGTTTTTT
TRBV10-3,TRBJ1-5,TRBD1,-,CAISQGASNQPQHF,TGTGCCATCAGTCAGGGGGCAAGCAATCAGCCCCAGCATTTT
TRBV7-2,TRBJ1-1,-,-,CASSSTGATEAFF,TGTGCCAGCAGCTCAACAGGAGCCACTGAAGCTTTCTTT
TRBV5-1,TRBJ2-7,TRBD1,once,CASSLTGELSYEQYF,TGCGCCAGCAGCTTGACAGGGGAACTCTCCTACGAGCAGTACTTC
TRBV7-2,TRBJ2-7,TRBD1,few,CASSLARGLSYEQYF,TGTGCCAGCAGCTTAGCCAGGGGGCTTTCCTACGAGCAGTACTTC
TRBV6-4,TRBJ2-2,-,-,CASSDCGLINTGELFF,TGTGCCAGCAGTGACTGTGGACTGATCAACACCGGGGAGCTGTTTTTT
TRBV5-4,TRBJ2-5,-,-,CASRNQAAETQYF,TGTGCCAGCAGGAACCAAGCTGCGGAGACCCAGTACTTC